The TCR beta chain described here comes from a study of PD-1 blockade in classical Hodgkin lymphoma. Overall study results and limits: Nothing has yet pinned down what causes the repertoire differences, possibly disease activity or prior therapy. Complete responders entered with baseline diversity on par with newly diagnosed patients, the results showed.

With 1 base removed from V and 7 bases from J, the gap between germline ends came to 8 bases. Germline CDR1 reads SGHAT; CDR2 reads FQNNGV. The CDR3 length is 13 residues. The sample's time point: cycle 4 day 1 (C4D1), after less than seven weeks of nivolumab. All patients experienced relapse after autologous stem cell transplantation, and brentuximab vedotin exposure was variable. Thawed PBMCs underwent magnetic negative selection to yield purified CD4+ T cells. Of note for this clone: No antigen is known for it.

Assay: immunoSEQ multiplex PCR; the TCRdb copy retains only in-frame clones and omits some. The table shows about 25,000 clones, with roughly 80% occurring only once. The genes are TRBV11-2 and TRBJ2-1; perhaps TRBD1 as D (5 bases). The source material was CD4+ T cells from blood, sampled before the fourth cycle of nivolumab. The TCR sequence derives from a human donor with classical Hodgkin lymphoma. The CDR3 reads CASSLGQRNEQFF. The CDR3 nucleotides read TGTGCCAGCAGCTTAGGACAGAGAAATGAGCAGTTCTTC.